This TCR beta chain was observed in a study of cytomegalovirus exposure and HLA in healthy donors. The germline V gene encodes CDR1 DFQATT and CDR2 SNEGSKA (reference sequence). This CDR3 is 11 amino acids long. Unmatched junction bases numbered 4, after V lost 8 bases and J lost 5 bases. The PCR was carried out with 60 Vbeta primers and 13 Jbeta primers. Per the original data handling: Roughly 73 million unique TCR beta chains, roughly 11 million of them shared, were counted by a later analysis. Method: immunoSEQ multiplex PCR; TCRdb's copy keeps in-frame clones and lacks some. The V and J calls and clone size are taken from that table; D and trimming were inferred from the DNA. The profile shows over 20,000 clones, around 64% of them singletons. Overall study findings and caveats: Later, TCR association rates were found to vary by HLA locus, highest for DRB1 and lowest for HLA-C.

With respect to this clone: Its specificity is not known.

The chain carries TRBV20-1 and TRBJ2-5, with TRBD2 identical over 8 bases. The sequence was collected from a woman between 50 and 59 years old in good health and CMV-seronegative. Specimen: PBMCs. The CDR3 nucleotides are TGCAGTCCAACTAGCGGTGAGACCCAGTACTTC. Protein: CSPTSGETQYF.